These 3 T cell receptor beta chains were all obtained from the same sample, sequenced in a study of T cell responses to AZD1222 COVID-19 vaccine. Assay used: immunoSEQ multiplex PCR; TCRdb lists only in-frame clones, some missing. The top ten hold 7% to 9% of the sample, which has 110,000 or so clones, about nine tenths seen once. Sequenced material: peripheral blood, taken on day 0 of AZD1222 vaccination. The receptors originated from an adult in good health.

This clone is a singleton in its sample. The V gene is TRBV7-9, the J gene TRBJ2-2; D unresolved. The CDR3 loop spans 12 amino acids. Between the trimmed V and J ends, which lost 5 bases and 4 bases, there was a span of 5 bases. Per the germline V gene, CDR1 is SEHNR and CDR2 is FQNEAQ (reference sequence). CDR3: CASSPSTGELFF. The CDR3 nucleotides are TGTGCCAGCAGCCCCTCCACCGGGGAGCTGTTTTTT.

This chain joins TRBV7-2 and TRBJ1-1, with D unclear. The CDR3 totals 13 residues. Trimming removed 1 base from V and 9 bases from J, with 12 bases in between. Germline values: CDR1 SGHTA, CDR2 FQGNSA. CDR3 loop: CASSLVLGPQAFF. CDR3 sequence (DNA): TGTGCCAGCAGCTTAGTTTTAGGACCACAAGCTTTCTTT.

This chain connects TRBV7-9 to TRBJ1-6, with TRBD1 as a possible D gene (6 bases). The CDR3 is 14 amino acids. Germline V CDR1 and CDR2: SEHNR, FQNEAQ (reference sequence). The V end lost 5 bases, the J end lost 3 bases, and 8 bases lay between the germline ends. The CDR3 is CASSPDSYNSPLHF. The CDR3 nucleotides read TGTGCCAGCAGCCCGGACAGCTATAATTCACCCCTCCACTTT.